A selection of T cell receptor beta chains follows, all from one sample in a study of blood T cell repertoires in COVID-19. The repertoire was sequenced with immunoSEQ multiplex PCR; TCRdb's copy has only in-frame clones and lacks some. Among over 95,000 clones listed, about 88% were seen once. Material for sequencing was peripheral blood. The receptors were gathered from a woman aged 65 to 85 who had recovered from COVID-19. CDR3s include the opening cysteine and the closing phenylalanine or tryptophan. D genes are given only for firm matches.

>TRBJ2-5|TRBV4-3|15|-
CASSQQTGVQETQYF
>TRBJ2-1|TRBV10-3|16|TRBD2
CAISRGGKVSYNEQFF
>TRBJ1-5|TRBV18|13|TRBD1
CASQGQANQPQHF
>TRBJ2-7|TRBV7-9|15|-
CASSLQTSPRDEQYF
>TRBJ2-1|TRBV7-9|15|TRBD1
CASSRTGSAYNEQFF
>TRBJ2-1|TRBV5-1|15|-
CASSLAGLQYNEQFF
>TRBJ1-5|TRBV3-1/TRBV3-2|17|-
CASSPKGSRRDNQPQHF
>TRBJ2-5|TRBV6-2/TRBV6-3|16|TRBD2
CASSFGLAGNQETQYF
>TRBJ2-5|TRBV7-2|13|TRBD1
CASSRTGGQTQYF
>TRBJ1-1|TRBV5-1|16|-
CASSLAGLRMNTEAFF
>TRBJ2-2|TRBV18|17|TRBD2
CASSPTIAGPNTGELFF
>TRBJ1-1|TRBV20-1|13|-
CSASLQGSTEAFF
>TRBJ1-1|TRBV18|14|-
CASHLTAAGTEAFF
>TRBJ2-2|TRBV5-6|17|-
CASSLFVRVLNTGELFF
>TRBJ1-5|TRBV7-9|15|-
CASSPQGTSNQPQHF
>TRBJ1-4|TRBV30|11|-
CAWSGNEKLFF
>TRBJ2-5|TRBV7-3|15|TRBD2
CASSLLAGGQETQYF
>TRBJ1-2|TRBV2|14|TRBD1
CASSVDRVNYGYTF
>TRBJ1-2|TRBV28|13|-
CASSLGQNYGYTF
>TRBJ2-2|TRBV20-1|15|-
CSASPLGEKAGELFF
>TRBJ2-1|TRBV2|12|TRBD2
CASSERRGGLVF
>TRBJ1-1|TRBV6-6|15|TRBD1
CASSYSGQANTEAFF
>TRBJ1-3|TRBV18|13|TRBD1
CASSTGQANTIYF
>TRBJ2-1|TRBV7-9|16|-
CASSEARQFGYNEQFF
>TRBJ2-6|TRBV3-1/TRBV3-2|17|-
CASSQVTGTSGANVLTF
>TRBJ2-7|TRBV6-6|15|TRBD1
CASSYPQGASYEQYF
>TRBJ2-7|TRBV9|14|-
CASSVMGSSYEQYF
>TRBJ1-5|TRBV7-8|13|-
CASSLAEDQPQHF
>TRBJ2-2|TRBV5-4|15|-
CASSFGDFDTGELFF
>TRBJ1-5|TRBV7-2|12|-
CATTAISQPQHF
>TRBJ2-1|TRBV5-4|16|-
CASSPDVQPEGNEQFF
>TRBJ2-2|TRBV11-2|15|-
CASSDKWAATGELFF
>TRBJ1-4|TRBV28|15|-
CASSSHGATNEKLFF
>TRBJ1-2|TRBV25-1|12|-
CASSEGGGGYTF
>TRBJ1-5|TRBV28|15|TRBD1
CASRSGTGLWQPQHF
>TRBJ2-6|TRBV11-3|13|TRBD1
CASSPEDRGQTSF
>TRBJ2-5|TRBV18|17|-
CASSPSQGISATETQYF
>TRBJ2-1|TRBV7-9|17|TRBD2
CASSFRPGTSAYSEQFF
>TRBJ1-1|TRBV5-1|15|-
CASSLEGGLNTEAFF
>TRBJ2-2|TRBV10-2|16|TRBD2
CASSGTSGTNTGELFF
>TRBJ1-1|TRBV19|15|-
CASSIVGQPNTEAFF
>TRBJ2-3|TRBV5-5|15|-
CASSLVEGATDTQYF
>TRBJ2-7|TRBV30|13|TRBD1
CAFADRVPFEQYF
>TRBJ1-1|TRBV10-3|14|TRBD1
CAIARQGPNTEAFF
>TRBJ1-2|TRBV7-9|14|TRBD1
CASSLQGVAYGYTF
>TRBJ1-1|TRBV7-9|13|TRBD1
CASSLDRVNEAFF
>TRBJ2-1|TRBV12-3/TRBV12-4|13|TRBD1
CASSPGQGNEQFF
>TRBJ2-1|TRBV9|13|-
CASSLGTYNEQFF
>TRBJ1-2|TRBV19|15|-
CASSMRPRRNYGYTF
>TRBJ1-3|TRBV19|15|-
CASSMGGPSGNTIYF
>TRBJ2-1|TRBV9|16|TRBD1
CASSAQGASSYNEQFF